This entry lists 12 T cell receptor beta chains sequenced from one sample in a study of glioma-infiltrating T cells after dendritic cell vaccination. TCRdb keeps only in-frame clones here, not all; method: immunoSEQ multiplex PCR. The table records tens of thousands of clones, less than 85% of them present only once. Indicated time point: after dendritic cell vaccination, including at tumor progression/relapse. Sample: blood, taken after dendritic cell vaccination. The receptors come from a human donor with glioblastoma.

The chain combines TRBV27 with TRBJ2-2; TRBD1 aligns across 10 bases. Germline trimming cut 2 bases from V and 4 bases from J; bases unmatched to any gene: 7. The CDR3 length is 17 residues. Per the germline V gene, CDR1 is MNHEY and CDR2 is SMNVEV (reference sequence). As DNA, the CDR3 is TGTGCCAGCAGTTTAAAGGCGGGACAGGGGTCCACCGGGGAGCTGTTTTTT. This encodes CASSLKAGQGSTGELFF.

This rearrangement joins TRBV5-1 to TRBJ2-7; tentatively, D is TRBD2 (6 bases). Germline V gene lookup returns CDR1 SGHRS and CDR2 YFSETQ. The length of the CDR3 is 14 residues. V was pared by 7 bases and J by 3 bases, with 17 bases between. The chain's CDR3 is CASRGFSGSYEQYF. The CDR3 DNA sequence: TGCGCCAGCCGGGGATTTAGCGGAAGCTACGAGCAGTACTTC.

The rearrangement joins TRBV30 to TRBJ1-1; tentatively, D is TRBD1 (6 bases). CDR3 length equals 15 residues. The V end lost 6 bases, the J end lost 4 bases, and 21 bases lay between the germline ends. Germline-derived CDR1 and CDR2 are GTSNPN and SVGIG (reference sequence). In nucleotides, the CDR3 is TGTGCCTGCAGATGGGGGGGCCAACTTGGCACTGAAGCTTTCTTT. This codes for CACRWGGQLGTEAFF.

This clone appeared once. V and J are TRBV29-1 and TRBJ1-1, with no clear D. V lost 0 bases, J lost 10 bases, and 21 bases lay in between. CDR3 size: 15 residues. Germline values: CDR1 SQVTM, CDR2 ANQGSEA. CDR3 bases: TGCAGCGTTGAAGATCCATTCGGGGAGGGCCAAGGAGCTTTCTTT. Protein: CSVEDPFGEGQGAFF.

The chain uses TRBV5-4 and TRBJ2-5; 8 bases align to TRBD2. The germline CDR1 and CDR2 sequences are SGHNT and YYREEE (reference sequence). This CDR3 is built from 16 residues. J lost 0 bases, V lost 3 bases, and 7 bases had no gene match. DNA of the CDR3: TGTGCCAGCAGCTCTAGTAGCGGGGCATACCAAGAGACCCAGTACTTC. Translated, it gives CASSSSSGAYQETQYF.

The J gene is TRBJ2-7, the V gene TRBV9; 7 bases map to TRBD1. Germline CDR1 reads SGDLS; CDR2 reads YYNGEE. The CDR3 has 14 amino acids. Germline trimming cut 3 bases from V and 2 bases from J; bases unmatched to any gene: 5. Here the CDR3 DNA reads TGTGCCAGCAGCGCCGTCGGGACAGCCTACGAGCAGTACTTC. This translates into CASSAVGTAYEQYF.

The CDR3 nucleotides are TGTGCCAGCAGCAACATGGGGACTAGCGGGAGGGCCGCGATGGAGACCCAGTACTTC. Its translation: CASSNMGTSGRAAMETQYF. This chain connects TRBV7-3 to TRBJ2-5; 16 bases align to TRBD2. Unmatched junction bases numbered 14, after V lost 5 bases and J lost 5 bases. Germline V gene data show CDR1 as SGHTA and CDR2 as FQGTGA. The CDR3 has 19 amino acids. The full variable domain, with the rest looked up from reference TRBV7-3 and TRBJ2-5, is GAGVSQTPSNKVTEKGKYVELRCDPISGHTALYWYRQSLGQGPEFLIYFQGTGAADDSGLPNDRFFAVRPEGSVSTLKIQRTERGDSAVYLCASSNMGTSGRAAMETQYFGPGTRLLVL.

The chain is built from TRBV11-2 and TRBJ2-6; 7 bases agree with TRBD1. The CDR3 length is 16 residues. With V trimmed by 5 bases and J by 1 base, 5 bases remained unmatched. From germline, CDR1 is SGHAT and CDR2 FQNNGV. DNA for the CDR3: TGTGCCAGCAGCCGACAGGGAGCATCTGGGGCCAACGTCCTGACTTTC. Translation gives CASSRQGASGANVLTF.

The chain's CDR3 is CASSFASGSRVNTGELFF. The CDR3 DNA reads TGTGCCAGCAGTTTTGCTAGCGGGAGTCGCGTGAACACCGGGGAGCTGTTTTTT. This chain links TRBV28 with TRBJ2-2; TRBD2 agrees at 10 bases. V was clipped by 3 bases and J by 1 base; unmatched bases: 8. The CDR3 is made up of 18 amino acids. CDR1 MDHEN and CDR2 SYDVKM come from the germline V gene.

The V call is TRBV7-3, the J call TRBJ2-3, with 14 bases lining up with TRBD2. Germline lookup yields CDR1 SGHTA and CDR2 FQGTGA. This CDR3 comprises 15 residues. The V segment lost 5 bases and the J segment 6 bases; nucleotides outside the gene matches: 4. The CDR3 nucleotides read TGTGCCAGCAGCCTGACTAGCGGGGGGGTGGATACGCAGTATTTT. Its protein product is CASSLTSGGVDTQYF.

The chain couples TRBV25-1 to TRBJ2-3, with 9 positions matching TRBD1. The germline gives CDR1 MGHDK, CDR2 SYGVNS. V dropped 8 bases and J dropped 3; count of bases not matched to a gene: 6. The CDR3 contains 14 residues. CDR3 sequence: CASGRQGGTDTQYF. As DNA, the CDR3 is TGTGCCAGCGGAAGACAGGGGGGTACAGATACGCAGTATTTT.

The genes are TRBV6-5 and TRBJ2-7; unclear D gene. There are 13 residues in the CDR3. CDR1 MNHEY and CDR2 SVGAGI come from the germline V gene. With 7 bases removed from V and 7 bases from J, the gap between germline ends came to 17 bases. The CDR3, as DNA: TGTGCCAGCAAATTGCGTGAGAGTTCTGAGCAGTACTTC. It translates to CASKLRESSEQYF.